This T cell receptor (beta chain) stems from a study of cytomegalovirus exposure and HLA in healthy donors. Study observations and caveats: In most subjects, TCR beta sequences reportedly gave accurate predictions of HLA-A and HLA-B alleles. Later analysis found that TCR beta chains associated with HLA were more clonally expanded than other, equally common chains. It was approximately 150 TCR beta chains that were listed as cytomegalovirus-associated.

The study ran its PCR with 60 Vbeta and 13 Jbeta primers. Here immunoSEQ multiplex PCR was the method, and the copy in TCRdb shows in-frame clones only, minus some. The table lists some 91,000 clones, approximately 80% of them singletons, with about 0.71% in the top ten. Healthy bone marrow donors made up the donors. With respect to this clone: Its cognate antigen is unknown. Compared with germline, one end of the junction differs, possibly owing to a read error.

Germline lookup yields CDR1 SGDLS and CDR2 YYNGEE. This CDR3 is 15 amino acids long. This receptor was obtained from a woman aged 55-75 years in good health and CMV-seronegative. The material sequenced was PBMCs. The chain carries TRBV9 and TRBJ2-1; 7 bases agree with TRBD2. The chain's CDR3 is CTSSVGAGAYNEQFF. Here the CDR3 DNA reads TGTACCAGCAGCGTAGGGGCGGGAGCCTACAATGAGCAGTTCTTC.